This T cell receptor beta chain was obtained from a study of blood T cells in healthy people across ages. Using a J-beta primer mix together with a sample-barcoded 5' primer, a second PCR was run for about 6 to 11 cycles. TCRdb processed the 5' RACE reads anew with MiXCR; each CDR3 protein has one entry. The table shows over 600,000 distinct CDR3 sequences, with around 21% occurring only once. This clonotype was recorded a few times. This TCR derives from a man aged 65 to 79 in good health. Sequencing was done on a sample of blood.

The CDR3 DNA follows: TGCAGTGCTAGAGAATCGGATCGCCAAGAGACCCAGTACTTC. It yields the protein CSARESDRQETQYF. The rearrangement links TRBV20-1 to TRBJ2-5; D is uncertain. CDR3 length: 14 residues. V shed 0 bases and J shed 1 base, with 9 bases lying between them. CDR1 is DFQATT and CDR2 is SNEGSKA in the germline V gene (reference sequence).